The 21 T cell receptor beta chains listed next were all sequenced from one sample in a study of T cells in Graves' hyperthyroidism and ophthalmopathy. Regions amplified from RNA transcripts were the TCR beta CDR3 regions. The HTBI primer set served for first-round RT-PCR of the TCR CDR3. TCRdb passed the multiplex PCR reads through MiXCR, listing each CDR3 protein once. The data show some 650,000 distinct CDR3 sequences, about a sixth seen once. Material for sequencing was blood. The receptors originated from a woman between 40 and 50 years old with Graves' ophthalmopathy.

This clonotype was seen ten or more times. The CDR3 sequence: CSATVRQRSSYNEQFF. The CDR3 nucleotides are TGCAGTGCTACCGTTCGACAAAGGAGCTCCTACAATGAGCAGTTCTTC. The chain is built from TRBV20-1 and TRBJ2-1; no clear D gene. V lost 4 bases, J lost 0 bases, and 16 bases lay in between. CDR1 and CDR2 (germline): DFQATT, SNEGSKA (reference sequence). The length of the CDR3 is 16 residues.

The chain joins TRBV28 to TRBJ2-7; no definite D call. Trimming pared 6 bases from V and 8 bases from J, leaving 20 bases between. The CDR3 has 14 amino acids. Germline assignment: CDR1 MDHEN and CDR2 SYDVKM. The CDR3, as DNA: TGTGCCAGCAGCCGCATAGGCCGCCTTATGAAGCAGTACTTC. The encoded protein is CASSRIGRLMKQYF.

In the case of this clonotype: One end of the junction does not line up with germline, which may come from a read error. The chain uses TRBV15 and TRBJ1-1; D possibly corresponds to TRBD1 (6 bases). This CDR3 is built from 15 residues. Germline CDR1 and CDR2: LNHNV and YYDKDF (reference sequence). CDR3 sequence: CAASTQGLGDTEAFF. Here the CDR3 DNA reads TGTGCCGCCAGCACACAGGGACTCGGGGACACTGAAGCTTTCTTT.

This clonotype was recorded many times. The gene calls are TRBV3-1 and TRBJ2-1, with 8 bases identical to TRBD1. The J segment lost 3 bases and the V segment lost 2 bases, leaving 3 bases of the junction unmatched. This CDR3 contains 15 residues. From germline, CDR1 is LGHDT and CDR2 YNNKEL (reference sequence). The DNA for the CDR3 is TGTGCCAGCAGCCAAACACAGGGGGGCTACAATGAGCAGTTCTTC. The encoded protein is CASSQTQGGYNEQFF.

Notes on this clonotype: At one end, the junction sequence differs from germline, possibly due to a read error. The chain combines TRBV7-9 with TRBJ1-5; the D gene is possibly TRBD1 (5 bases). The CDR3 spans 15 residues. The V gene's germline CDR1 is SEHNR and CDR2 FQNEAQ (reference sequence). The CDR3 DNA reads TGTGCCAGCGGCTTAGGCCAGGGTGTGGGGCAGCCCCAGCATTTT. It codes for CASGLGQGVGQPQHF.

The V gene is TRBV10-3, the J gene TRBJ2-3; D may be TRBD2 (6 bases). Trimming removed 6 bases at V and 0 bases at J, with 10 bases between. CDR1 and CDR2 (germline): ENHRY, SYGVKD. The CDR3 is 14 amino acids. CDR3 in amino acids: CAIRSTSSTDTQYF. CDR3 bases: TGTGCCATCAGATCGACTAGTAGCACAGATACGCAGTATTTT.

This clonotype occurred many times. Here the CDR3 reads CASRGRSAGGPVRNEQFF. In DNA, the CDR3 is TGTGCCAGCAGGGGAAGATCGGCGGGAGGGCCCGTTCGGAATGAGCAGTTCTTC. V usage is TRBV2 and J usage is TRBJ2-1; TRBD2 matches 9 bases. The CDR3 length is 18 residues. The junction had 19 bases not matched to a gene; V was cut back by 6 bases and J by 7 bases. Germline CDR1 reads SNHLY; CDR2 reads FYNNEI. The complete variable domain, with remaining parts taken from reference TRBV2 and TRBJ2-1, reads EPEVTQTPSHQVTQMGQEVILRCVPISNHLYFYWYRQILGQKVEFLVSFYNNEISEKSEIFDDQFSVERPDGSNFTLKIRSTKLEDSAMYFCASRGRSAGGPVRNEQFFGPGTRLTVL.

As concerns this clonotype: This likely comes from a read error, as the CDR3 has no conserved phenylalanine or tryptophan at its end. The chain is built from TRBV5-1 and TRBJ2-3; TRBD1 matches 10 bases. The ends lost 4 bases at V and 1 base at J; junction bases unmatched: 9. Germline CDR1 and CDR2: SGHRS and YFSETQ. CDR3 length: 17 amino acids. CDR3 sequence reads: CASSLLSGTGGTDTQYL. The CDR3, as DNA: TGCGCCAGCAGCCTGTTGTCCGGGACAGGGGGCACAGATACGCAGTATCTT.

The V call is TRBV12-3 or TRBV12-4, the J call TRBJ2-3; perhaps TRBD2 as D (6 bases). The CDR3 runs 14 residues. Trimming shortened V by 3 bases and J by 3 bases, and 10 bases separated the two germline ends. CDR3 amino acids: CASSLRGLTDTQYF. As DNA, the CDR3 is TGTGCCAGCAGTTTGCGGGGTTTGACAGATACGCAGTATTTT.

In this sample, this clonotype turned up many times. This chain links TRBV12-3 or TRBV12-4 with TRBJ1-1, with no clear D. The ends were cut back, 2 bases at V and 3 bases at J, with 7 bases in the middle. The CDR3 extends over 13 amino acids. CDR3 DNA: TGTGCCAGCAGTTTATACCGGGACACTGAAGCTTTCTTT. Its translation: CASSLYRDTEAFF.

Regarding this clonotype: Just one base apart from a much larger clone, this may be a read error. The rearrangement uses TRBV7-2 and TRBJ2-1; D is perhaps TRBD2 (6 bases). CDR1 is SGHTA and CDR2 is FQGNSA in the germline V gene. V lost 8 bases and J lost 0, with 20 bases in between. This CDR3 is 17 amino acids long. The CDR3 loop reads CASGSGGAFSSYNEQFF. CDR3 coding DNA: TGTGCCAGCGGCTCCGGCGGGGCTTTTAGCTCCTACAATGAGCAGTTCTTC.

The chain carries TRBV2 and TRBJ2-4; 7 bases align to TRBD1. Per germline, CDR1 SNHLY and CDR2 FYNNEI. The CDR3 spans 15 residues. V lost 6 bases to trimming and J lost 3 bases; unmatched junction nucleotides: 8. CDR3 region: CASRETGMGKNIQYF. CDR3 nucleotides: TGTGCCAGCAGGGAGACAGGGATGGGCAAAAACATTCAGTACTTC.

The table lists this clonotype with many counts. The chain is built from TRBV3-1 and TRBJ1-1, with 11 bases identical to TRBD1. From germline, CDR1 is LGHDT and CDR2 YNNKEL (reference sequence). The CDR3 spans 14 residues. V lost 1 base, J lost 10 bases, and 5 bases stayed unmatched. The CDR3 nucleotides are TGTGCCAGCAGCCAAGGGACAGGGGGCATGGGAGCTTTCTTT. Translation gives CASSQGTGGMGAFF.

This clonotype was seen a handful of times. V is TRBV10-2 and J is TRBJ2-5; D is perhaps TRBD1 (6 bases). Per germline, CDR1 WSHSY and CDR2 SAAADI. The CDR3 has 17 amino acids. Trimming cost V 2 bases and J 2 bases, with 18 bases left between them. CDR3 protein: CASSEIFPAGEQETQYF. In DNA, the CDR3 is TGCGCCAGCAGTGAGATATTTCCGGCAGGGGAGCAAGAGACCCAGTACTTC.

There are many counts of this clonotype. The chain uses TRBV4-1 and TRBJ2-7; TRBD2 matches at 14 bases. Looked up from germline, CDR1 is MGHRA and CDR2 is YSYEKL. With 3 bases clipped from V and 3 bases from J, the junction kept 7 bases outside the gene matches. This CDR3 is built from 17 residues. The CDR3 loop reads CASSQEAGTSGSYEQYF. The CDR3 region has the DNA TGCGCCAGCAGCCAGGAGGCCGGGACTAGCGGGAGCTACGAGCAGTACTTC.

At least ten counts were recorded for this clonotype. The chain is built from TRBV3-1 and TRBJ2-1; 11 bases align to TRBD1. The CDR3 totals 15 residues. The V and J ends lost 1 base and 6 bases, in that order; junction bases with no gene match: 2. CDR1 is LGHDT and CDR2 is YNNKEL in the germline V gene (reference sequence). CDR3 region: CASSQAGTGGNEQFF. The CDR3 DNA reads TGTGCCAGCAGCCAAGCTGGGACAGGGGGCAATGAGCAGTTCTTC.

Only a few counts were recorded for this clonotype. CDR3 bases: TGTGCCTGGAAGAAATCTGGAAACACCATATATTTT. Translated, it gives CAWKKSGNTIYF. V gene TRBV30 combines with J gene TRBJ1-3; unclear D gene. Germline-derived CDR1 and CDR2 are GTSNPN and SVGIG (reference sequence). This CDR3 spans 12 amino acids. The germline V and J ends were trimmed by 4 bases and 1 base, with 5 bases remaining between them.

This clonotype was seen at least ten times. The chain combines TRBV5-5 with TRBJ2-7; 7 positions agree with TRBD1. J lost 5 bases, V lost 0 bases, and 5 bases had no gene match. Germline V gene data show CDR1 as SGHKS and CDR2 as YYEKEE (reference sequence). The CDR3 is 14 residues long. CDR3: CASSLEDRRHEQYF. The CDR3 nucleotides are TGTGCCAGCAGCTTGGAGGACAGGCGCCACGAGCAGTACTTC.

The chain employs TRBV6-1 and TRBJ1-1, with 7 bases that match TRBD1. The trim removed 3 bases at V and 0 bases at J, leaving 4 bases unmatched. Germline values: CDR1 MNHNS, CDR2 SASEGT. This CDR3 comprises 15 residues. The CDR3 loop is CASSDFRGVNTEAFF. The CDR3 DNA reads as TGTGCCAGCAGTGATTTCAGGGGGGTGAACACTGAAGCTTTCTTT.

This clonotype was counted many times. The chain recombines TRBV15 with TRBJ2-3, with a weak D call TRBD2 (6 bases). The ends were cut back, 0 bases at V and 8 bases at J, with 9 bases in the middle. CDR1 is LNHNV and CDR2 is YYDKDF in the germline V gene (reference sequence). The CDR3 is 13 amino acids. The CDR3 reads CATSRDLGGTQYF. The CDR3 DNA reads TGTGCCACCAGCAGAGATTTGGGGGGTACGCAGTATTTT.

Note on this clonotype: This sequence may be a read error, since a much larger clone differs from it by one base. The chain combines TRBV6-1 with TRBJ1-4; D uncertain. The CDR3 spans 13 residues. The germline V gene has CDR1 MNHNS and CDR2 SASEGT. The CDR3 DNA is TGTCCCAGCAGTCTACACGGAGGGGAAAAACTGTTTTTT. It encodes CPSSLHGGEKLFF.